Shown below are 17 T cell receptor beta chains from a single sample sequenced in a study of shared clonotypes between healthy human individuals. Measured with immunoSEQ multiplex PCR; TCRdb has only the in-frame clones, and not every one. The profile shows approximately 2.1 million clones, 93% of them singletons. The sample was naive CD4+ T cells from PBMCs. Stated subset: CD45RA+ positively selected. All receptors derive from a man younger than 30 in good health. Some clones in this sample may be carry-over from other donors' samples.

This sequence joins TRBV7-3 and TRBJ2-3, with 8 positions matching TRBD1. CDR3 length: 16 amino acids. Per the germline V gene, CDR1 is SGHTA and CDR2 is FQGTGA. Trimming removed 6 bases from V and 2 bases from J; junction bases left unmatched: 10. This CDR3 is CASSSAGQGATDTQYF. The DNA of the CDR3 is TGTGCCAGCAGTTCAGCAGGACAGGGAGCCACAGATACGCAGTATTTT.

This clone has just one count. This chain joins TRBV19 and TRBJ2-6; D is undetermined. Trimming took off 4 bases at V and 1 base at J, with 11 bases between the two ends. The CDR3 has 16 amino acids. The germline CDR1 and CDR2 sequences are LNHDA and SQIVND (reference sequence). DNA for the CDR3: TGTGCCAGTAGTACCCACACAAGATCTGGGGCCAACGTCCTGACTTTC. It translates to CASSTHTRSGANVLTF.

Notes on this clone: The sample has other DNA sequences that encode this CDR3 too. The chain employs TRBV5-1 and TRBJ1-4; D unresolved. CDR3 size: 11 residues. Germline V gives CDR1 SGHRS, CDR2 YFSETQ. V lost 4 bases to trimming and J lost 4 bases, with 2 bases between them. The CDR3 sequence: CASSLNEKLFF. In nucleotides, the CDR3 is TGCGCCAGCAGCCTTAATGAAAAACTGTTTTTT.

Regarding this clone: Other DNA sequences in the sample encode the same CDR3. The chain is built from TRBV28 and TRBJ1-5; a weak D match, TRBD1 (5 bases). The CDR3 is made up of 13 amino acids. The V end was cut by 7 bases, the J end by 2 bases, with 9 bases between. Germline CDR1 MDHEN, CDR2 SYDVKM. Here the CDR3 reads CASNRDGNQPQHF. The CDR3 region has the DNA TGTGCCAGCAATCGGGACGGCAATCAGCCCCAGCATTTT. The full variable domain, in which reference TRBV28 and TRBJ1-5 provide the parts outside the CDR3, is DVKVTQSSRYLVKRTGEKVFLECVQDMDHENMFWYRQDPGLGLRLIYFSYDVKMKEKGDIPEGYSVSREKKERFSLILESASTNQTSMYLCASNRDGNQPQHFGDGTRLSIL.

The rearrangement links TRBV13 to TRBJ2-5; D might be TRBD2 (5 bases). CDR1 PRHDT and CDR2 FYEKMQ come from the germline V gene (reference sequence). The CDR3 consists of 13 residues. Trimming shortened V by 7 bases and J by 2 bases, and 11 bases separated the two germline ends. The CDR3 loop reads CASTRTGQETQYF. The CDR3 region has the DNA TGTGCCAGCACCCGGACGGGGCAAGAGACCCAGTACTTC.

The chain couples TRBV5-4 to TRBJ1-1; 10 positions agree with TRBD1. Germline V gene data show CDR1 as SGHNT and CDR2 as YYREEE (reference sequence). Losses at the gene ends were 4 bases for V and 4 bases for J; bases not matched to a gene: 10. CDR3 size: 16 residues. This CDR3 is CASSLMDRGGSTEAFF. CDR3 nucleotide sequence: TGTGCCAGCAGCCTTATGGACAGGGGGGGGAGCACTGAAGCTTTCTTT.

The chain is built from TRBV11-2 and TRBJ2-1; D possibly corresponds to TRBD2 (6 bases). This CDR3 has 18 amino acids. V was clipped by 1 base and J by 0 bases, with 16 bases between them. Germline CDR1 SGHAT, CDR2 FQNNGV. For the CDR3, the DNA is TGTGCCAGCAGCTTAGCCCGGGACTCGGCCCCCTCCTACAATGAGCAGTTCTTC. It codes for CASSLARDSAPSYNEQFF.

J is TRBJ2-3 and V is TRBV9; 10 bases fit TRBD2. V shed 1 base and J 9 bases; nucleotides not matched to a gene: 8. Germline values: CDR1 SGDLS, CDR2 YYNGEE. CDR3 size: 15 residues. The chain's CDR3 is CASSVTPSGRGTQYF. The CDR3 DNA reads TGTGCCAGCAGCGTAACTCCTAGCGGGAGAGGGACGCAGTATTTT.

CDR3 in amino acids: CASAWKGMWRNEQFF. For the CDR3, the DNA is TGTGCCAGTGCCTGGAAGGGTATGTGGCGCAATGAGCAGTTCTTC. The chain combines TRBV28 with TRBJ2-1; D uncertain. The CDR3 runs to 15 residues. V lost 9 bases, J lost 6 bases, and 21 bases lay in between. CDR1 and CDR2 (germline): MDHEN, SYDVKM. Full variable domain (outside the CDR3, taken from reference TRBV28 and TRBJ2-1): DVKVTQSSRYLVKRTGEKVFLECVQDMDHENMFWYRQDPGLGLRLIYFSYDVKMKEKGDIPEGYSVSREKKERFSLILESASTNQTSMYLCASAWKGMWRNEQFFGPGTRLTVL.

This chain joins TRBV5-1 and TRBJ2-4; tentatively, D is TRBD2 (7 bases). The CDR3 covers 13 residues. V was clipped by 4 bases and J by 5 bases, with 10 bases between them. The germline gives CDR1 SGHRS, CDR2 YFSETQ. CDR3 in DNA: TGCGCCAGCAGCACGGGGGGCCAAAACATTCAGTACTTC. Protein: CASSTGGQNIQYF.

The genes are TRBV5-1 and TRBJ1-1; the D gene is possibly TRBD1 (6 bases). Per the germline V gene, CDR1 is SGHRS and CDR2 is YFSETQ. Trimming removed 3 bases from V and 3 bases from J, with 12 bases in between. The CDR3 runs to 14 residues. CDR3 in amino acids: CASSYRVEDTEAFF. CDR3 nucleotides: TGCGCCAGCAGCTACAGGGTTGAGGACACTGAAGCTTTCTTT.

The chain combines TRBV5-1 with TRBJ1-4; the D gene is possibly TRBD1 (6 bases). The CDR3 is 14 amino acids. Germline loops: CDR1 SGHRS, CDR2 YFSETQ. V lost 6 bases and J 3 bases, leaving 12 bases between the germline ends. CDR3 sequence: CASKEQGPNEKLFF. The CDR3 region has the DNA TGCGCCAGCAAGGAACAGGGCCCTAATGAAAAACTGTTTTTT.

This chain uses TRBV6-6 with TRBJ2-3; no clear D. Looked up from germline, CDR1 is MNHNY and CDR2 is SVGAGI (reference sequence). The CDR3 has 14 amino acids. The V gene lost 0 bases and the J gene lost 2 bases, with 6 bases spanning the gap. The CDR3 loop reads CASSYSGNTDTQYF. CDR3 in DNA: TGTGCCAGCAGTTACTCAGGAAACACAGATACGCAGTATTTT.

The chain couples TRBV28 to TRBJ1-5; D not certain. V lost 10 bases and J 0 bases, leaving 19 bases between the germline ends. Germline V lookup: CDR1 MDHEN, CDR2 SYDVKM. The CDR3 spans 16 residues. The CDR3 DNA sequence: TGTGCCACCGGAGGGCTCGGGGTCCATAGCAATCAGCCCCAGCATTTT. It encodes CATGGLGVHSNQPQHF.

This clone was observed once. The chain carries TRBV4-1 and TRBJ2-1; 7 bases are shared with TRBD1. Germline V gene lookup returns CDR1 MGHRA and CDR2 YSYEKL. The CDR3 is 16 residues long. V lost 4 bases, J lost 4 bases, and 10 bases stayed unmatched. The CDR3 DNA reads TGCGCCAGCAGCCGTGGACAGGACAGGCAATACAATGAGCAGTTCTTC. It encodes CASSRGQDRQYNEQFF.

On this clone: Other DNA sequences in this sample translate to the same CDR3. The J gene is TRBJ2-5, the V gene TRBV5-1; no clear D gene. V was clipped by 2 bases and J by 1 base, with 6 bases between them. The CDR3 sequence is 13 residues long. Germline V gene sequence: CDR1 SGHRS, CDR2 YFSETQ. The CDR3 loop is CASSFGSQETQYF. In nucleotides, the CDR3 is TGCGCCAGCAGCTTTGGTTCCCAAGAGACCCAGTACTTC.

This clone was picked up one time. The chain combines TRBV28 with TRBJ2-7, with 9 bases matching TRBD1. The CDR3 is 15 amino acids. Germline V gene sequence: CDR1 MDHEN, CDR2 SYDVKM. After removal of 5 bases from V and 5 bases from J, the junction contained 10 bases not matched to a gene. Here the CDR3 DNA reads TGTGCCAGCAGTGAACCGGGACAGGGAAGTGACGAGCAGTACTTC. Its protein is CASSEPGQGSDEQYF.